This is a list of T cell receptor beta chains from one sample in a study of STAT5B mutations in CD4+ large granular lymphocyte leukemia. Data came from immunoSEQ multiplex PCR; TCRdb stores just in-frame clones and leaves some out. Among tens of thousands of clones listed, less than 75% were seen once. Sequencing was carried out using CD4+ T cells from blood buffy coats. The receptors shown here come from a human donor in good health. Both conserved end residues are part of each CDR3. Fields, in order: CDR3 length, clone size, V gene, J gene, CDR3 protein. Clone sizes are given selectively: once, few, many, or a class where the clone is expanded.

14	.	TRBV5-1	TRBJ2-3	CASSLSRGADTQYF
14	once	TRBV30	TRBJ2-4	CAWGQGGGGNIQYF
15	.	TRBV5-4	TRBJ1-6	CASSSARTRNSPLHF
19	.	TRBV21-1	TRBJ2-1	CASSKDYGSPGLAGPEQFF
14	.	TRBV18	TRBJ1-3	CASSPTLSGNTIYF
17	once	TRBV5-1	TRBJ1-4	CASSGYRGGATNEKLFF
16	.	TRBV18	TRBJ2-3	CASSPRTGGMTDTQYF
17	.	TRBV5-6	TRBJ1-2	CASSLTGTGGENYGYTF
15	.	TRBV13	TRBJ1-6	CASSLGQGNVSPLHF
13	once	TRBV25-1	TRBJ2-7	CASSGLPLYEQYF
13	.	TRBV29-1	TRBJ2-5	CSVRRSSGETQYF
14	.	TRBV6-1	TRBJ2-5	CASSGGGRAETQYF
12	.	TRBV7-2	TRBJ2-5	CASSLMPETQYF
13	.	TRBV6-1	TRBJ2-5	CASSATGVETQYF
14	few	TRBV27	TRBJ1-4	CASSSPRGGEKLFF
13	.	TRBV6-5	TRBJ2-7	CASSAGLSYEQYF
15	.	TRBV4-3	TRBJ2-5	CASSQDWAGGETQYF
14	.	TRBV10-3	TRBJ2-1	CAIRSGAEGNEQFF
12	.	TRBV10-1	TRBJ2-3	CASSTSTDTQYF
15	.	TRBV9	TRBJ2-1	CASSVGTGGLWEQFF
15	.	TRBV7-8	TRBJ1-1	CASSLGGNMNTEAFF
13	.	TRBV27	TRBJ1-2	CASSFSRGYGYTF
13	.	TRBV5-1	TRBJ1-4	CASSLGQREKLFF
15	.	TRBV19	TRBJ1-5	CASSIEGTEGQPQHF
16	.	TRBV6-6	TRBJ2-3	CASSIPSGQSTDTQYF
11	few	TRBV28	TRBJ1-1	CASSSYLEAFF
15	.	TRBV6-5	TRBJ2-2	CASSHLAGNTGELFF
14	.	TRBV2	TRBJ1-3	CASQDGSSGNTIYF
12	.	TRBV29-1	TRBJ2-5	CSVAEGVRTQYF
16	.	TRBV28	TRBJ1-1	CASSPTTGKLNTEAFF
16	.	TRBV4-3	TRBJ2-3	CASSQASGGVPDTQYF
14	few	TRBV7-2	TRBJ1-4	CASSSGTVNEKLFF
13	.	TRBV18	TRBJ2-2	CASSPTSTGELFF
14	once	TRBV30	TRBJ1-1	CAWSYSRKNTEAFF
14	.	TRBV2	TRBJ2-3	CASHKRSSTDTQYF
15	.	TRBV9	TRBJ1-6	CASSHRQTNNSPLHF
13	few	TRBV19	TRBJ1-2	CASSGTGRRGYTF
15	once	TRBV5-1	TRBJ1-2	CASSSKPGQEYGYTF
13	.	TRBV29-1	TRBJ2-7	CSVDGQGAREQYF
15	few	TRBV5-1	TRBJ1-1	CASSFLFVQSTEAFF
12	.	TRBV28	TRBJ1-2	CASGGPYYGYTF
15	.	TRBV5-6	TRBJ2-7	CASSPEGEGAYEQYF
15	.	TRBV7-2	TRBJ2-2	CASSPGLAHTGELFF
14	.	TRBV15	TRBJ1-2	CATSRDRGNYGYTF